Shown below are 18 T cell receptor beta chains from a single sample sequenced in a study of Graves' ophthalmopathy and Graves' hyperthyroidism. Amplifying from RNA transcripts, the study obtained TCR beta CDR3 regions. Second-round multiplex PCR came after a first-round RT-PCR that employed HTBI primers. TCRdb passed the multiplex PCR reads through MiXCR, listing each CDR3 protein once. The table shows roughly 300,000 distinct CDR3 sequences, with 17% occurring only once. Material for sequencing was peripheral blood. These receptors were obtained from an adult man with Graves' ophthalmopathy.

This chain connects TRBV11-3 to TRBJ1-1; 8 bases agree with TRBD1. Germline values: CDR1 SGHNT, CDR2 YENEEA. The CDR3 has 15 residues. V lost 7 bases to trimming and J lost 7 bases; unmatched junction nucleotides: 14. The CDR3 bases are TGTGCCAGCACTCCGACCCAGGGGGCGATTATTGAAGCTTTCTTT. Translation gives CASTPTQGAIIEAFF.

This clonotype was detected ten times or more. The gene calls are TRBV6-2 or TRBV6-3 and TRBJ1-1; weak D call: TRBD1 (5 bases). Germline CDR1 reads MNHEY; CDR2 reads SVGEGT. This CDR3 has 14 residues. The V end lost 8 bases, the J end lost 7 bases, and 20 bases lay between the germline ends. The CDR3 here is CASSFLPRANEAFF. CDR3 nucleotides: TGTGCCAGCTCTTTCCTCCCCAGGGCCAATGAAGCTTTCTTT.

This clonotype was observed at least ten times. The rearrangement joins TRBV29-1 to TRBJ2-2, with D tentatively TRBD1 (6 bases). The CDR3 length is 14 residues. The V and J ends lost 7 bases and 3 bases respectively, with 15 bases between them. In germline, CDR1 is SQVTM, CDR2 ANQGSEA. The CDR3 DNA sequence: TGCAGCGCCCGACAGGACAGAGACACCGGGGAGCTGTTTTTT. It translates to CSARQDRDTGELFF.

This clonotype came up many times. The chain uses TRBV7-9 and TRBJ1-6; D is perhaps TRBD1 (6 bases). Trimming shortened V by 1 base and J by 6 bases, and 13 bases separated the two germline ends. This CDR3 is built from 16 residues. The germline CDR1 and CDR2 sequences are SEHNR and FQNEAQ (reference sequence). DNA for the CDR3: TGTGCCAGCAGCTTAGATGCAGGGGAGCTTAATTCACCCCTCCACTTT. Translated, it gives CASSLDAGELNSPLHF.

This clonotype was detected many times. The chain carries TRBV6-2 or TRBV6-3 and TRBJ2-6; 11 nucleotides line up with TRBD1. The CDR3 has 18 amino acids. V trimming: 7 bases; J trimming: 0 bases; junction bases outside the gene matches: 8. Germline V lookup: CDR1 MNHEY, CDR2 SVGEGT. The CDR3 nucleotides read TGTGCCAGCACCTTACTGGGGACAGGGGGCTCTGGGGCCAACGTCCTGACTTTC. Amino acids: CASTLLGTGGSGANVLTF.

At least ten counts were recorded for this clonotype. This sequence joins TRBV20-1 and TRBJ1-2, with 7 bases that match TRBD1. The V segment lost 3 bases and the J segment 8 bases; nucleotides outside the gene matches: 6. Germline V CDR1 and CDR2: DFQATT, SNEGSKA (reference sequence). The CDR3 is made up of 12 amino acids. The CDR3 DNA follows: TGCAGTGCTAGGTCGGCGGACAGGGGCTACACCTTC. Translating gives CSARSADRGYTF.

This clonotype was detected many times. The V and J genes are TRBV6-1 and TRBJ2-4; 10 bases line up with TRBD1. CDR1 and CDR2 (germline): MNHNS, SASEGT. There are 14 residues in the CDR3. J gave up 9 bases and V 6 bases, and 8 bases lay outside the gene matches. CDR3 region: CASSGTGVRGIQYF. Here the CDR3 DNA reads TGTGCCAGCAGCGGGACAGGGGTCCGGGGCATTCAGTACTTC.

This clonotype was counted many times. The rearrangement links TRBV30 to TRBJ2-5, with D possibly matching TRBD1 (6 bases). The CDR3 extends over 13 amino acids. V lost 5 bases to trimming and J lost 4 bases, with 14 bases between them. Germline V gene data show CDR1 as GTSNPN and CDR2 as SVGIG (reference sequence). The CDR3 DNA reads TGTGCCTGGGGGTCACAGGGCGCAGAGACCCAGTACTTC. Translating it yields CAWGSQGAETQYF.

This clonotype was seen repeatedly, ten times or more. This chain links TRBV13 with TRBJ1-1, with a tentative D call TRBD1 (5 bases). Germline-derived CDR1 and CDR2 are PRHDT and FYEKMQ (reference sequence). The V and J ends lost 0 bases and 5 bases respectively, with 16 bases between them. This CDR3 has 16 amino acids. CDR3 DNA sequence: TGTGCCAGCAGCTTAGGCGGCAGGGCTTGGGTTACTGAAGCTTTCTTT. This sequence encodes CASSLGGRAWVTEAFF. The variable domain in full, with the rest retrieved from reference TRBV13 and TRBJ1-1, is AAGVIQSPRHLIKEKRETATLKCYPIPRHDTVYWYQQGPGQDPQFLISFYEKMQSDKGSIPDRFSAQQFSDYHSELNMSSLELGDSALYFCASSLGGRAWVTEAFFGQGTRLTVV.

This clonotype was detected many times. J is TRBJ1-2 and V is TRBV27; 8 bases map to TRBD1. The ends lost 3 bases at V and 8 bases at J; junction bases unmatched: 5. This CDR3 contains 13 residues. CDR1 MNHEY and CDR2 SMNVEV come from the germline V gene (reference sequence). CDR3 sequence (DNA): TGTGCCAGCAGTTTTCGGACAGGGCAGGGCTACACCTTC. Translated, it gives CASSFRTGQGYTF.

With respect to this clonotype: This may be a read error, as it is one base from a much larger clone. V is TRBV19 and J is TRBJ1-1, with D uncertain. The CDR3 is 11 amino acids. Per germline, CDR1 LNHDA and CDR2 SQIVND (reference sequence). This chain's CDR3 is CASSIGTSSCF. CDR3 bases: TGTGCCAGTAGTATAGGGACGTCTTCTTGCTTT.

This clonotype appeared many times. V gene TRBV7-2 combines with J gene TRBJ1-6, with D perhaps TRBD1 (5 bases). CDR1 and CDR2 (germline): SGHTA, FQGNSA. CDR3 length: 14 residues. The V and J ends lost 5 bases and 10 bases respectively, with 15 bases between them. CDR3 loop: CASSQGAAGSPLHF. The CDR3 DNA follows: TGTGCCAGCAGCCAAGGGGCGGCGGGGTCACCCCTCCACTTT. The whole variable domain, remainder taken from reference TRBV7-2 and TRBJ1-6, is GAGVSQSPSNKVTEKGKDVELRCDPISGHTALYWYRQSLGQGLEFLIYFQGNSAPDKSGLPSDRFSAERTGGSVSTLTIQRTQQEDSAVYLCASSQGAAGSPLHFGNGTRLTVT.

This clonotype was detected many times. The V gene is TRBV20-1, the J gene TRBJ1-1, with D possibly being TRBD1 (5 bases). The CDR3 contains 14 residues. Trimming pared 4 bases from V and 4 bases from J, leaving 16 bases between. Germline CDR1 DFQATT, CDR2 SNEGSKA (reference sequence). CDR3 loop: CSATLGTFSTEAFF. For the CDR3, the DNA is TGCAGTGCTACTCTCGGGACCTTTAGCACTGAAGCTTTCTTT.

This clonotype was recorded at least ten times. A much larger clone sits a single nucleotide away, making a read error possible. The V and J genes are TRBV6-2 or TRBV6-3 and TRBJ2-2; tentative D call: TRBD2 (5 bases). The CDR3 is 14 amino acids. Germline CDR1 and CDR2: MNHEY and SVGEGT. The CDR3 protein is CASSPLFGTGELLF. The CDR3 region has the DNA TGTGCCAGCAGTCCTTTATTTGGCACCGGGGAGCTGCTTTTT.

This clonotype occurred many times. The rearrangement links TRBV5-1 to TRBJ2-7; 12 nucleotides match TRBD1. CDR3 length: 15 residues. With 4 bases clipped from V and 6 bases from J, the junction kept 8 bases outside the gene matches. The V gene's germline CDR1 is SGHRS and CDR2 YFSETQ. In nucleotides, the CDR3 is TGCGCCAGCAGCCCGCGCCGGGACAGGGGGCCCGAGCAGTACTTC. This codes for CASSPRRDRGPEQYF.

CDR3 DNA: TGTGCCAGCAGTTTGACCGGGATCCAAAACACCGGGGAGCTGTTTTTT. This translates into CASSLTGIQNTGELFF. The V and J genes are TRBV12-3 or TRBV12-4 and TRBJ2-2, with TRBD2 as a possible D gene (5 bases). The CDR3 consists of 16 residues. Trimming removed 3 bases from V and 2 bases from J, with 13 bases in between.

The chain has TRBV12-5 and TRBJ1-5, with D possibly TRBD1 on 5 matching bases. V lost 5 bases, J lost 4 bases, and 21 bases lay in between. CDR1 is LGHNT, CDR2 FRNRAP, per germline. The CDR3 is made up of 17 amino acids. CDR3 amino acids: CASGTNPRGGVNQPQHF. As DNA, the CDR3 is TGTGCTAGTGGTACGAACCCGAGGGGAGGGGTAAATCAGCCCCAGCATTTT.

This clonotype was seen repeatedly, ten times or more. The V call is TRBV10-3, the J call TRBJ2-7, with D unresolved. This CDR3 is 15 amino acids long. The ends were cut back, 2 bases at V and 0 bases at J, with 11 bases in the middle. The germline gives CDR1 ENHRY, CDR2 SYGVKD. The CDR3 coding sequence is TGTGCCATCAGTGAGAACGACGCCAGCTCCTACGAGCAGTACTTC. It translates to CAISENDASSYEQYF.